The next 26 T cell receptor beta chains were all read from a single sample in a study of blood T cell repertoires in COVID-19. TCRdb keeps only in-frame clones here, not all; method: immunoSEQ multiplex PCR. The sample has about 46,000 clones; approximately 89% are singletons. The material sequenced was peripheral blood. Source of these receptors: a man in his forties or fifties with acute or convalescent COVID-19.

This clone was found once. The rearrangement links TRBV30 to TRBJ1-6; D is undetermined. Trimming took off 8 bases at V and 0 bases at J, with 8 bases between the two ends. In germline, CDR1 is GTSNPN, CDR2 SVGIG (reference sequence). This CDR3 contains 13 residues. This chain's CDR3 is CATGSSYNSPLHF. In DNA form, the CDR3 reads TGTGCCACCGGGAGCTCCTATAATTCACCCCTCCACTTT.

The chain combines TRBV6-4 with TRBJ2-1, with 12 bases aligning to TRBD2. The CDR3 contains 15 residues. J was trimmed by 9 bases and V by 5 bases; bases with no gene match: 8. Germline CDR1 MRHNA, CDR2 SNTAGT. CDR3: CASSFLAGGPGEQFF. The CDR3 bases are TGTGCCAGCAGTTTTCTAGCGGGGGGGCCCGGTGAGCAGTTCTTC.

The chain uses TRBV5-1 and TRBJ2-7, with a possible D match to TRBD1 (6 bases). This CDR3 is 15 amino acids long. Trimming removed 4 bases from V and 0 bases from J, with 14 bases in between. CDR1 SGHRS and CDR2 YFSETQ come from the germline V gene. CDR3 sequence reads: CASSLDRSPSYEQYF. The CDR3 DNA reads TGCGCCAGCAGCCTTGACAGGTCCCCCTCCTACGAGCAGTACTTC.

The CDR3 is CASSLHGGAEGDTQYF. CDR3 nucleotide sequence: TGTGCCAGCAGCCTCCACGGGGGGGCCGAGGGAGATACGCAGTATTTT. The chain employs TRBV3-1 (or the pseudogene TRBV3-2) and TRBJ2-3; 8 nucleotides line up with TRBD2. CDR1 is LGHDT, CDR2 YNNKEL, per germline (reference sequence). The CDR3 extends over 16 amino acids. The V segment lost 4 bases and the J segment 5 bases; nucleotides outside the gene matches: 11.

The chain uses TRBV19 and TRBJ2-7, with D perhaps matching TRBD1 (5 bases). V was cut by 5 bases and J by 4 bases, with 15 bases left in between. CDR1 is LNHDA, CDR2 SQIVND, per germline (reference sequence). This CDR3 spans 14 amino acids. CDR3 in amino acids: CASSRQGSVYEQYF. The CDR3 DNA is TGTGCCAGTAGTCGGCAGGGAAGCGTATACGAGCAGTACTTC.

The chain is built from TRBV5-1 and TRBJ1-1; maybe TRBD1 (5 bases). This CDR3 contains 14 residues. Trimming pared 2 bases from V and 5 bases from J, leaving 13 bases between. Germline values: CDR1 SGHRS, CDR2 YFSETQ. This chain's CDR3 is CASSFGRVWTEAFF. The CDR3 nucleotides read TGCGCCAGCAGCTTCGGCAGGGTGTGGACTGAAGCTTTCTTT.

This chain links TRBV6-6 with TRBJ1-6; D ambiguous. The V gene lost 2 bases and the J gene lost 7 bases, with 9 bases spanning the gap. Germline-derived CDR1 and CDR2 are MNHNY and SVGAGI (reference sequence). The CDR3 is 14 amino acids. CDR3 residues: CASSYPEMNSPLHF. The DNA of the CDR3 is TGTGCCAGCAGTTACCCGGAGATGAATTCACCCCTCCACTTT.

This chain uses TRBV6-6 with TRBJ1-2; TRBD1 matches at 7 bases. V shed 7 bases and J 4 bases; nucleotides not matched to a gene: 3. The CDR3 length is 12 residues. Germline V CDR1 and CDR2: MNHNY, SVGAGI (reference sequence). The CDR3 loop reads CASTRDSYGYTF. CDR3 coding DNA: TGTGCCAGCACACGGGACAGCTATGGCTACACCTTC.

The chain combines TRBV5-1 with TRBJ2-3; D call uncertain. V was shortened by 0 bases and J by 9 bases, with 8 bases between the two germline ends. The length of the CDR3 is 12 residues. Germline CDR1 reads SGHRS; CDR2 reads YFSETQ. The CDR3 sequence: CASSLGLLTQYF. The CDR3 DNA sequence: TGCGCCAGCAGCTTGGGACTCCTGACGCAGTATTTT.

The chain has TRBV7-8 and TRBJ1-2, with D perhaps matching TRBD1 (5 bases). V was pared by 5 bases and J by 0 bases, with 16 bases between. Germline CDR1 and CDR2: SGHVS and FQNEAQ. There are 16 residues in the CDR3. The DNA for the CDR3 is TGTGCCAGCAGCGGTCTTGGGGCCTTATCTAACTATGGCTACACCTTC. This translates into CASSGLGALSNYGYTF.

The chain links TRBV24-1 to TRBJ2-1; perhaps TRBD2 as D (5 bases). With 9 bases removed from V and 6 bases from J, the gap between germline ends came to 17 bases. CDR3 length: 14 amino acids. CDR1 and CDR2 from the germline V gene are KGHDR and SFDVKD. The CDR3 region is CATGNGLPGNEQFF. Here the CDR3 DNA reads TGTGCCACCGGAAACGGACTCCCGGGCAATGAGCAGTTCTTC.

The chain has TRBV6-1 and TRBJ1-3; D may be TRBD1 (5 bases). The V end was cut by 0 bases, the J end by 0 bases, with 9 bases between. CDR3 length equals 16 residues. Germline CDR1 MNHNS, CDR2 SASEGT. The CDR3 bases are TGTGCCAGCAGTGAAGCACAGGCTCTCTCTGGAAACACCATATATTTT. Translation gives CASSEAQALSGNTIYF.

For the CDR3, the DNA is TGTGCCAGCAGCGTAGCCACGGGTTTTTCGGACGAGCAGTACTTC. Amino acid sequence: CASSVATGFSDEQYF. This rearrangement joins TRBV9 to TRBJ2-7; D ambiguous. Germline CDR1 SGDLS, CDR2 YYNGEE. The CDR3 consists of 15 residues. Deletions cut 0 bases from V and 5 bases from J, with 15 bases between.

The chain recombines TRBV2 with TRBJ2-3, with TRBD1 matching 8 bases. Trimming cost V 3 bases and J 7 bases; bases outside gene matches: 15. CDR1 and CDR2 (germline): SNHLY, FYNNEI. The CDR3 is 17 amino acids. Here the CDR3 DNA reads TGTGCCAGCAGTGATTTTTTTTTGGCAGGGGGCGAGAATACGCAGTATTTT. Encoded protein: CASSDFFLAGGENTQYF.

Here the CDR3 DNA reads TGTGCCAGCAGCTTGGCGGCGGGGGGGCCGGCCAATGAGCAGTTCTTC. Protein sequence: CASSLAAGGPANEQFF. V and J are TRBV5-4 and TRBJ2-1; 9 bases are shared with TRBD2. The CDR3 has 16 residues. CDR1 and CDR2 (germline): SGHNT, YYREEE (reference sequence). V shed 0 bases, J shed 6 bases, and the junction held 7 bases outside the gene matches.

This chain links TRBV5-1 with TRBJ1-2; D is possibly TRBD1 (5 bases). Germline values: CDR1 SGHRS, CDR2 YFSETQ. There are 14 residues in the CDR3. V gave up 2 bases and J gave up 7 bases, with 15 bases separating them. The CDR3 reads CASSFLTVGSGYTF. The CDR3 region has the DNA TGCGCCAGCAGCTTCTTGACAGTCGGAAGTGGCTACACCTTC.

This sequence joins TRBV9 and TRBJ1-3; D call uncertain. The CDR3 extends over 16 amino acids. Trimming removed 0 bases from V and 0 bases from J, with 10 bases in between. Germline values: CDR1 SGDLS, CDR2 YYNGEE. For the CDR3, the DNA is TGTGCCAGCAGCGTAGATGAGGTTCGCTCTGGAAACACCATATATTTT. It is translated as CASSVDEVRSGNTIYF.

The V gene is TRBV11-2, the J gene TRBJ2-5; TRBD1 aligns across 9 bases. The CDR3 spans 15 residues. Germline V gene sequence: CDR1 SGHAT, CDR2 FQNNGV. The V and J ends lost 5 bases and 5 bases, in that order; junction bases with no gene match: 9. Here the CDR3 reads CASSRGQGLGETQYF. In DNA, the CDR3 is TGTGCCAGCAGCCGCGGACAGGGGCTGGGGGAGACCCAGTACTTC.

The chain joins TRBV18 to TRBJ2-3; D not resolved. Germline V gives CDR1 KGHSH, CDR2 LQKENI. The CDR3 consists of 14 residues. V dropped 6 bases and J dropped 5 bases, with 15 bases sitting between them. CDR3 in amino acids: CASSNTLAEDTQYF. As DNA, the CDR3 is TGTGCCAGCTCCAATACTCTCGCGGAAGATACGCAGTATTTT.

This CDR3 reads CASSLGQGVLAAEAFF. CDR3 bases: TGTGCCAGCAGCCTCGGACAGGGGGTTCTAGCCGCTGAAGCTTTCTTT. The chain carries TRBV3-1 (or the pseudogene TRBV3-2) and TRBJ1-1; 10 nucleotides match TRBD1. Unmatched junction bases numbered 11, after V lost 4 bases and J lost 6 bases. The CDR3 consists of 16 residues. The germline V gene has CDR1 LGHDT and CDR2 YNNKEL (reference sequence).

The rearrangement joins TRBV30 to TRBJ2-2; a weak D match, TRBD1 (5 bases). CDR1 and CDR2 from the germline V gene are GTSNPN and SVGIG (reference sequence). V lost 2 bases, J lost 3 bases, and 7 bases lay in between. This CDR3 comprises 13 residues. DNA for the CDR3: TGTGCCTGGAGTTGGGGCTACACCGGGGAGCTGTTTTTT. Translation: CAWSWGYTGELFF.

The chain combines TRBV1 with TRBJ2-3; the table's D gene call, TRBD1, was not cross checked with the DNA. TRBV1 has pseudogene status. This CDR3 region has 17 residues. The CDR3 coding sequence is TGCACCAGCAGCCAAGACATCGGTAGTGGGGGCCCAGATACGCAGTATTTT. Translating it yields CTSSQDIGSGGPDTQYF.

V is TRBV3-1 (or the pseudogene TRBV3-2) and J is TRBJ2-3; 11 bases agree with TRBD2. Unmatched junction bases numbered 5, after V lost 0 bases and J lost 6 bases. The germline V gene encodes CDR1 LGHDT and CDR2 YNNKEL (reference sequence). There are 16 residues in the CDR3. DNA for the CDR3: TGTGCCAGCAGCCAAGATCGACTAGCGGGGAAGGATACGCAGTATTTT. Translated, it gives CASSQDRLAGKDTQYF.

The chain has TRBV7-3 and TRBJ2-1; 7 bases agree with TRBD2. Trimming cost V 5 bases and J 2 bases; bases outside gene matches: 9. This CDR3 contains 16 residues. CDR1 is SGHTA and CDR2 is FQGTGA in the germline V gene. Here the CDR3 reads CASSARASGTYNEQFF. The DNA of the CDR3 is TGTGCCAGCAGCGCAAGGGCTAGCGGAACCTACAATGAGCAGTTCTTC. Drawing the rest from reference TRBV7-3 and TRBJ2-1, the complete variable domain is GAGVSQTPSNKVTEKGKYVELRCDPISGHTALYWYRQSLGQGPEFLIYFQGTGAADDSGLPNDRFFAVRPEGSVSTLKIQRTERGDSAVYLCASSARASGTYNEQFFGPGTRLTVL.

The chain carries TRBV5-1 and TRBJ2-1, with 10 bases matching TRBD1. V shed 3 bases and J 4 bases; nucleotides not matched to a gene: 4. CDR3 size: 15 residues. Germline V CDR1 and CDR2: SGHRS, YFSETQ. CDR3 region: CASSWGQGSYNEQFF. CDR3 nucleotides: TGCGCCAGCAGCTGGGGACAGGGGTCGTACAATGAGCAGTTCTTC.

The chain uses TRBV20-1 and TRBJ2-1; D might be TRBD1 (6 bases). From germline, CDR1 is DFQATT and CDR2 SNEGSKA (reference sequence). The CDR3 sequence is 14 residues long. Trimming stripped 3 bases from V and 2 bases from J, with 11 bases between. As DNA, the CDR3 is TGCAGTGCTAGTCGACAGGTTACCTACAATGAGCAGTTCTTC. Amino acids: CSASRQVTYNEQFF.